The entry below gives a single TCR beta chain sequence along with its context. This clonotype was observed a few times. Which antigen it targets is not known. Per-nucleotide qualities are absent, and no much larger clonotype sits a single base away. The source of the sample is a study of T cell repertoires in cytomegalovirus infection (dated by TCRdb to between 2018 and 2020). About the investigation overall: The peptide stimulations were aimed at well-studied HLA-B-restricted epitopes as well as recently identified HLA-C-restricted CMV epitopes, whose presentation resists viral immunomodulation. Donor HLA type was relevant to the analysis, because carriage of CMV infection together with the matching HLA type was indicated by public TCR beta signatures.

From the cysteine up to the phenylalanine, the CDR3 has a length of 14 residues. The CDR3 DNA has 42 bases and is translated from base 1. At the junction V is shortened by 1 base and J by 7 bases, with 15 bases in between. CDR1 and CDR2, looked up from the germline V gene, are SGHTS and YDEGEE. Sequencing relied on an Illumina HiSeq 1500. Using fastp trimming at Q25 and MiXCR clonotype assembly, TCRdb reanalyzed the public sequencing data and kept in-frame beta chains. Under each unique CDR3 protein, matching rows form one entry showing the most common genes and DNA. Here the sample has about 890,000 distinct CDR3 sequences; roughly 30% occur a single time. The leading ten clones occupy 10% to 15% of the sample. The label giving this sample's treatment or condition can be read as: in vitro stimulation with specific CMV peptide epitopes to enrich CMV-specific T cells. Overall study results and their limits: The ex vivo response was dominated by HLA-C-restricted CMV-specific TCR beta clonotypes, which also provided the single most frequent clonotype in two of eight donors. In both this cohort and an independent cohort of 352 donors, the cumulative frequency of public TCR beta family members distinguished carriers of CMV infection plus the relevant HLA type.

The rearrangement combines TRBV5-8 with TRBJ2-7; the D gene is perhaps TRBD2, from 6 matching bases. Sequences were derived from cultured CD8+ T cells from PBMCs, sampled from culture after CMV antigen stimulation. The sequence was collected from a human donor in good health (CMV status not recorded). Some clones in this sample may be carry-over from other donors' samples. The CDR3 in this case is CASSLSLAAGEQYF. The sequence in DNA is TGTGCCAGCAGCTTGAGTTTGGCCGCGGGGGAGCAGTACTTC.